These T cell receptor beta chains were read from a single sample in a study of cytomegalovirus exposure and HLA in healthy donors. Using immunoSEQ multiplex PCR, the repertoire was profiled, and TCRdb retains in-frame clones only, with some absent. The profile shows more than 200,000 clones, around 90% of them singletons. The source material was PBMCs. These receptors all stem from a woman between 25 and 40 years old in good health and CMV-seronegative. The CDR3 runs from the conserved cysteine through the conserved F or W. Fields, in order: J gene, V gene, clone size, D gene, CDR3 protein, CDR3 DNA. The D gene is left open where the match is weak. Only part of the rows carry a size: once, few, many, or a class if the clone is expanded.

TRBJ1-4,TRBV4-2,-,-,CASSQDGTLNEKLFF,TGTGCCAGCAGCCAGGACGGGACCCTCAATGAAAAACTGTTTTTT
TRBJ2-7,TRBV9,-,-,CASSGTASDVQQYF,TGTGCCAGCAGCGGGACAGCTTCTGACGTCCAGCAGTACTTC
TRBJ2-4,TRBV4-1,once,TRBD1,CASSQVRTGSAGNIQYF,TGCGCCAGCAGCCAAGTACGGACAGGGTCCGCTGGGAACATTCAGTACTTC
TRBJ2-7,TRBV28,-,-,CASSTYEQYF,TGTGCCAGCAGCACTTACGAGCAGTACTTC
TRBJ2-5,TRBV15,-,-,CATSSRLMSDGIETQYF,TGTGCCACCAGCTCCCGTCTAATGTCGGACGGGATCGAGACCCAGTACTTC
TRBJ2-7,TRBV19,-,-,CASSMDTNYEQYF,TGTGCCAGTAGTATGGACACGAACTACGAGCAGTACTTC
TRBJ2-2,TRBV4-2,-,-,CASSQEPGEITGELFF,TGTGCCAGCAGCCAAGAACCGGGGGAGATCACCGGGGAGCTGTTTTTT
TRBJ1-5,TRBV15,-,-,CATSREQANQPQHF,TGTGCCACCAGCAGAGAACAGGCGAATCAGCCCCAGCATTTT
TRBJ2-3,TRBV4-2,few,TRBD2,CASSQEAGGVGTDTQYF,TGTGCCAGCAGCCAAGAGGCGGGAGGGGTGGGCACAGATACGCAGTATTTT
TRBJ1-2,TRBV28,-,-,CASSASGEGPANYGYTF,TGTGCCAGCAGCGCTTCCGGGGAGGGCCCAGCTAACTATGGCTACACCTTC
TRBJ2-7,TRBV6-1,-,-,CASRETPGRYEQYF,TGTGCCAGCAGGGAGACCCCGGGGCGCTACGAGCAGTACTTC
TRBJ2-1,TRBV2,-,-,CASRWNVEQFF,TGTGCCAGCAGGTGGAATGTTGAGCAGTTCTTC
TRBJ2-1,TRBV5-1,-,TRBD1,CASSSGTGAYEQFF,TGCGCCAGCAGCTCCGGGACAGGGGCCTATGAGCAGTTCTTC
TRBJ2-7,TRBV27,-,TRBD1,CASSLSWDRLDEQYF,TGTGCCAGCAGTTTATCCTGGGACAGATTAGACGAGCAGTACTTC
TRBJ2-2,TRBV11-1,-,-,CASSPPGELFF,TGTGCCAGCAGCCCACCCGGGGAGCTGTTTTTT
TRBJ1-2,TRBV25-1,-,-,CASSPLNPNTGPYGYTF,TGTGCCAGCAGCCCCCTTAATCCCAATACAGGGCCCTATGGCTACACCTTC
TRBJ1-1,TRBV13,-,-,CASSLGGLGQNTEAFF,TGTGCCAGCAGCTTAGGTGGTCTGGGACAGAACACTGAAGCTTTCTTT
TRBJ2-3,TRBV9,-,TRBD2,CASSVVSGRLSTDTQYF,TGTGCCAGCAGCGTAGTGAGCGGGAGGCTTAGCACAGATACGCAGTATTTT
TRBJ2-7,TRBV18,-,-,CASSPPRDGTYEQYF,TGTGCCAGCTCACCACCGCGGGACGGAACCTACGAGCAGTACTTC
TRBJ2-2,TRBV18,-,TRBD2,CASSAASGGVTGELFF,TGTGCCAGCTCAGCGGCCTCGGGAGGTGTCACCGGGGAGCTGTTTTTT
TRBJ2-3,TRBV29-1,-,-,CSVEKGNTQYF,TGCAGCGTTGAAAAGGGGAATACGCAGTATTTT
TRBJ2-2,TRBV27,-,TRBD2,CASSLAGLGTGELFF,TGTGCCAGCAGTTTGGCGGGACTAGGAACCGGGGAGCTGTTTTTT
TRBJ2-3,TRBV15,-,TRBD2,CATSSAGVADTQYF,TGTGCCACCAGTTCGGCGGGAGTTGCAGATACGCAGTATTTT
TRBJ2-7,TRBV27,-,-,CASIEGGGYEQYF,TGTGCCAGCATAGAGGGGGGGGGCTACGAGCAGTACTTC
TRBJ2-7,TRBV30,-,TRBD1,CACNSLPGQGASYEQYF,TGTGCCTGCAACTCGCTTCCCGGACAGGGGGCGAGCTACGAGCAGTACTTC
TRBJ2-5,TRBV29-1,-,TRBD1,CSVEQGQANQETQYF,TGCAGCGTTGAACAGGGACAGGCGAACCAAGAGACCCAGTACTTC
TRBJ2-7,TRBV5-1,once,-,CASKAGSYEQYF,TGCGCCAGCAAAGCGGGTTCCTACGAGCAGTACTTC
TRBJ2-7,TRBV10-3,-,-,CAIQNTERYEQYF,TGTGCCATCCAAAACACGGAAAGGTACGAGCAGTACTTC
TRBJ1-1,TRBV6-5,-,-,CASSYEGGLATEAFF,TGTGCCAGCAGTTACGAAGGGGGGCTGGCCACTGAAGCTTTCTTT
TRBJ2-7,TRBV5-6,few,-,CASSLGQGGEQYF,TGTGCCAGCAGCTTGGGACAGGGAGGTGAGCAGTACTTC
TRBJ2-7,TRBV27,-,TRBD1,CASSSGGSYEQYF,TGTGCCAGCAGTTCAGGGGGCTCCTACGAGCAGTACTTC
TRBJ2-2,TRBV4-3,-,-,CASSQGGELFF,TGCGCCAGCAGCCAAGGTGGGGAGCTGTTTTTT
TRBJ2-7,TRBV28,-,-,CASSFRGLSSYEQYF,TGTGCCAGCAGTTTTCGCGGGCTGAGCTCCTACGAGCAGTACTTC
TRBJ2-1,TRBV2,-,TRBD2,CASSESSGSDNEQFF,TGTGCCAGCAGTGAAAGTAGCGGGAGCGATAATGAGCAGTTCTTC
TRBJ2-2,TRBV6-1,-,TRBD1,CASITNRQGAGELFF,TGTGCCAGCATTACGAACCGACAGGGCGCCGGGGAGCTGTTTTTT
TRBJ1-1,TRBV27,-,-,CASKYGAMNTEAFF,TGTGCCAGCAAATACGGGGCCATGAACACTGAAGCTTTCTTT
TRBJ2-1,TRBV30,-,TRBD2,CAWSIQTGGTYNEQFF,TGTGCCTGGAGTATCCAAACGGGAGGGACCTACAATGAGCAGTTCTTC
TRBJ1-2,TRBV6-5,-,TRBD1,CASSWQGGGYTF,TGTGCCAGCAGTTGGCAGGGGGGTGGCTACACCTTC
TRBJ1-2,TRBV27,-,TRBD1,CASSLTGGLNMYGYTF,TGTGCCAGCAGCCTTACAGGGGGCTTGAATATGTATGGCTACACCTTC
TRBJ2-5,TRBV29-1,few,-,CSVAGTLKETQYF,TGCAGCGTTGCCGGGACACTGAAAGAGACCCAGTACTTC
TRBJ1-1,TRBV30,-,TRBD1,CAWSEVGTGDTEAFF,TGTGCCTGGAGTGAGGTTGGGACAGGGGACACTGAAGCTTTCTTT
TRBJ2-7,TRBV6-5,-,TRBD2,CASSYFQRGYEQYF,TGTGCCAGCAGTTACTTCCAGCGGGGTTACGAGCAGTACTTC
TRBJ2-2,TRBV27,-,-,CASSLSQGGTGELFF,TGTGCCAGCAGTTTATCACAGGGGGGGACCGGGGAGCTGTTTTTT
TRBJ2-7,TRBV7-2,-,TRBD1,CASSHPGTGVDQQYF,TGTGCCAGCAGCCATCCCGGGACAGGGGTTGACCAGCAGTACTTC
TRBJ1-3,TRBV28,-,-,CATLSGNTIYF,TGTGCCACCCTCTCCGGAAACACCATATATTTT
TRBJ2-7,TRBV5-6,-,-,CASSLVALDEYEQYF,TGTGCCAGCAGCTTGGTGGCGTTAGACGAATACGAGCAGTACTTC
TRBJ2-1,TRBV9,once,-,CASSVPVTNEQFF,TGTGCCAGCAGCGTACCAGTGACGAATGAGCAGTTCTTC
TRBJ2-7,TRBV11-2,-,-,CASSLDGGGYEQYF,TGTGCCAGCAGCTTAGACGGAGGGGGCTACGAGCAGTACTTC
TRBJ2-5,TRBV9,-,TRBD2,CASTEREGIETQYF,TGTGCCAGCACCGAGCGGGAGGGAATAGAGACCCAGTACTTC
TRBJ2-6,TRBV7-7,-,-,CASSPRGAGANVLTF,TGTGCCAGCAGCCCGCGAGGGGCTGGGGCCAACGTCCTGACTTTC